This paragraph covers one TCR beta chain sequence. Its target is not known. Amplification used 60 Vbeta primers and 13 Jbeta primers. Profiling relied on immunoSEQ multiplex PCR, and the TCRdb table lists in-frame clones only, not all of them. The sample yields about 60,000 clones, around 73% seen once. The data were obtained in a study of cytomegalovirus exposure and HLA in healthy donors. Study-wide results and limits: Fewer N-insertions (relative to the roughly 730-donor mean) were reportedly seen in an Asian-associated ancestry cluster in a later analysis.

V dropped 5 bases and J dropped 11 bases, with 21 bases sitting between them. This CDR3 is 14 amino acids long. The germline V gene has CDR1 MNHEY and CDR2 SMNVEV (reference sequence). The sequencing input was PBMCs. The gene calls are TRBV27 and TRBJ2-5; D is possibly TRBD1 (6 bases). This TCR derives from a man aged 50-59 years in good health and CMV-seronegative. This CDR3 is CASSPAGQNLEQYF. In DNA, the CDR3 is TGTGCCAGCAGTCCTGCCGGACAGAATTTGGAGCAGTACTTC.